One and the same sample provided the 17 T cell receptor beta chains below, sequenced in a study of CD8 T cells in Susac syndrome. Random-hexamer reverse transcription was applied to about 0.45 to 1 ug RNA. MiXCR was run by TCRdb on the immunoSEQ multiplex PCR reads, yielding one entry per CDR3 protein. The data show approximately 300,000 distinct CDR3 sequences, roughly 85% seen once. Material for sequencing was CD8+ T cells from PBMCs. These TCRs come from a human donor with multiple sclerosis.

V is TRBV20-1 and J is TRBJ2-7; D possibly corresponds to TRBD1 (6 bases). V dropped 3 bases and J dropped 3 bases, with 18 bases sitting between them. CDR3 length: 15 residues. From germline, CDR1 is DFQATT and CDR2 SNEGSKA (reference sequence). For the CDR3, the DNA is TGCAGTGCTAGGGACAACGAGAAGGGGGTCTACGAGCAGTACTTC. Amino acids: CSARDNEKGVYEQYF.

This clonotype has just a few counts. The chain recombines TRBV13 with TRBJ2-4; unclear D gene. Germline V gives CDR1 PRHDT, CDR2 FYEKMQ (reference sequence). Trimming took off 5 bases at V and 0 bases at J, with 11 bases between the two ends. The CDR3 has 15 amino acids. The CDR3 DNA reads TGTGCCAGCAGCCCGTCCCCTGTAGCCAAAAACATTCAGTACTTC. Protein: CASSPSPVAKNIQYF.

CDR3 residues: CASSLVFGENTGELFF. In DNA, the CDR3 is TGTGCCAGCAGCTTAGTGTTTGGGGAGAACACCGGGGAGCTGTTTTTT. V and J are TRBV7-8 and TRBJ2-2; D is undetermined. Trimming pared 1 base from V and 1 base from J, leaving 10 bases between. CDR3 size: 16 residues. The germline CDR1 and CDR2 sequences are SGHVS and FQNEAQ.

Written as DNA, the CDR3 is TGTGCCAGCAGTTTCTCGGAACGCGATGGCTACACCTTC. Protein sequence: CASSFSERDGYTF. The V and J genes are TRBV28 and TRBJ1-2; D remains unclear. This CDR3 is 13 amino acids long. Trimming removed 3 bases from V and 6 bases from J, with 11 bases in between. In germline, CDR1 is MDHEN, CDR2 SYDVKM.

The chain joins TRBV28 to TRBJ1-5, with 8 positions matching TRBD1. The germline V gene encodes CDR1 MDHEN and CDR2 SYDVKM. The CDR3 is made up of 17 amino acids. Trimming cost V 0 bases and J 5 bases; bases outside gene matches: 9. CDR3 DNA: TGTGCCAGCAGTTTATGGGGCTTCAACAGGGGGTATCAGCCCCAGCATTTT. It specifies CASSLWGFNRGYQPQHF.

J is TRBJ2-5 and V is TRBV7-2; 9 positions match TRBD2. Germline-derived CDR1 and CDR2 are SGHTA and FQGNSA. The CDR3 length is 16 residues. With 5 bases clipped from V and 4 bases from J, the junction kept 11 bases outside the gene matches. DNA for the CDR3: TGTGCCAGCAGCCCTCAGCGGGAGGAATGGGGAGAGACCCAGTACTTC. Residues: CASSPQREEWGETQYF. Looking up the rest from reference TRBV7-2 and TRBJ2-5 gives the full variable domain: GAGVSQSPSNKVTEKGKDVELRCDPISGHTALYWYRQSLGQGLEFLIYFQGNSAPDKSGLPSDRFSAERTGGSVSTLTIQRTQQEDSAVYLCASSPQREEWGETQYFGPGTRLLVL.

The rearrangement joins TRBV7-9 to TRBJ2-7, with D hard to call. Germline V gene data show CDR1 as SEHNR and CDR2 as FQNEAQ (reference sequence). V was cut by 4 bases and J by 2 bases, with 21 bases left in between. The CDR3 totals 17 residues. The CDR3 nucleotides read TGTGCCAGCAGCTCCGGTAATGGCTTCATGAGCGCCTACGAGCAGTACTTC. This gives the protein CASSSGNGFMSAYEQYF.

The chain has TRBV27 and TRBJ1-2; no clear D. V was clipped by 3 bases and J by 5 bases, with 16 bases between them. This CDR3 comprises 15 residues. Germline-derived CDR1 and CDR2 are MNHEY and SMNVEV (reference sequence). Written as DNA, the CDR3 is TGTGCCAGCAGTTTTCTCCCCGACGGTTCGTATGGCTACACCTTC. Translation gives CASSFLPDGSYGYTF.

The gene calls are TRBV7-2 and TRBJ2-1; perhaps TRBD2 as D (5 bases). With 5 bases removed from V and 9 bases from J, the gap between germline ends came to 11 bases. Germline V gene lookup returns CDR1 SGHTA and CDR2 FQGNSA. The CDR3 consists of 12 residues. In DNA, the CDR3 is TGTGCCAGCAGCCCGTTTGGAGGTGAGCAGTTCTTC. It translates to CASSPFGGEQFF.

V and J are TRBV6-2 or TRBV6-3 and TRBJ2-2; 15 bases line up with TRBD2. This CDR3 comprises 20 residues. With 6 bases clipped from V and 0 bases from J, the junction kept 11 bases outside the gene matches. Germline values: CDR1 MNHEY, CDR2 SVGEGT. The CDR3 protein is CASRSLYRTSGRANTGELFF. CDR3 in DNA: TGTGCCAGCAGAAGTCTATACCGGACTAGCGGGAGGGCGAACACCGGGGAGCTGTTTTTT.

This clonotype was picked up one time. J is TRBJ2-1 and V is TRBV4-1, with D tentatively TRBD1 (6 bases). This CDR3 region has 16 residues. Per the germline V gene, CDR1 is MGHRA and CDR2 is YSYEKL. The ends were cut back, 0 bases at V and 8 bases at J, with 17 bases in the middle. CDR3 protein: CASSQDVRRGRDEQFF. The CDR3 nucleotides are TGCGCCAGCAGCCAAGATGTCCGCAGGGGCCGGGATGAGCAGTTCTTC.

This rearrangement joins TRBV12-3 or TRBV12-4 to TRBJ1-2; D perhaps matches TRBD1 (5 bases). This CDR3 contains 15 residues. Between the trimmed V and J ends, which lost 8 bases and 3 bases, there was a span of 19 bases. The CDR3: CASVRSWGADYGYTF. The CDR3 DNA follows: TGTGCCAGCGTCCGAAGTTGGGGCGCGGACTATGGCTACACCTTC.

The V call is TRBV9, the J call TRBJ2-7; a weak D match, TRBD2 (6 bases). The CDR3 extends over 12 amino acids. Looked up from germline, CDR1 is SGDLS and CDR2 is YYNGEE. Trimming stripped 6 bases from V and 7 bases from J, with 14 bases between. CDR3 in DNA: TGTGCCAGCAAGGGGACTTCGGGGGAGCAGTACTTC. Residues: CASKGTSGEQYF.

The V gene is TRBV9, the J gene TRBJ1-3, with D perhaps TRBD1 (6 bases). The CDR3 runs 15 residues. V was cut by 2 bases and J by 2 bases, with 11 bases left in between. Germline V gene data show CDR1 as SGDLS and CDR2 as YYNGEE. CDR3 DNA: TGTGCCAGCAGCGTGGACAGATCAGCTGGAAACACCATATATTTT. Its translation is CASSVDRSAGNTIYF.

The chain has TRBV29-1 and TRBJ2-6; D might be TRBD2 (5 bases). This CDR3 has 15 residues. Germline V gene lookup returns CDR1 SQVTM and CDR2 ANQGSEA. The V gene lost 4 bases and the J gene lost 2 bases, with 12 bases spanning the gap. The CDR3: CSVGRPGAGANVLTF. The CDR3 DNA is TGCAGCGTTGGTCGTCCCGGGGCTGGGGCCAACGTCCTGACTTTC. Based on the CDR3 plus reference TRBV29-1 and TRBJ2-6, the full variable domain is SAVISQKPSRDICQRGTSLTIQCQVDSQVTMMFWYRQQPGQSLTLIATANQGSEATYESGFVIDKFPISRPNLTFSTLTVSNMSPEDSSIYLCSVGRPGAGANVLTFGAGSRLTVL.

This chain joins TRBV6-1 and TRBJ2-7; 9 bases are a match to TRBD2. This CDR3 is built from 14 residues. CDR1 and CDR2 (germline): MNHNS, SASEGT. V gave up 8 bases and J gave up 3 bases; unmatched junction bases: 8. The DNA for the CDR3 is TGTGCCAGCTGTCTTAGCGGGAGTTTCTACGAGCAGTACTTC. Protein product: CASCLSGSFYEQYF.

This clonotype was detected once. The chain joins TRBV29-1 to TRBJ2-1; D may be TRBD1 (7 bases). This CDR3 is built from 14 residues. From germline, CDR1 is SQVTM and CDR2 ANQGSEA. V lost 3 bases and J 3 bases, leaving 12 bases between the germline ends. The CDR3 DNA follows: TGCAGCGTTGACGGGCAGGGGGGCTACAATGAGCAGTTCTTC. Translation: CSVDGQGGYNEQFF.